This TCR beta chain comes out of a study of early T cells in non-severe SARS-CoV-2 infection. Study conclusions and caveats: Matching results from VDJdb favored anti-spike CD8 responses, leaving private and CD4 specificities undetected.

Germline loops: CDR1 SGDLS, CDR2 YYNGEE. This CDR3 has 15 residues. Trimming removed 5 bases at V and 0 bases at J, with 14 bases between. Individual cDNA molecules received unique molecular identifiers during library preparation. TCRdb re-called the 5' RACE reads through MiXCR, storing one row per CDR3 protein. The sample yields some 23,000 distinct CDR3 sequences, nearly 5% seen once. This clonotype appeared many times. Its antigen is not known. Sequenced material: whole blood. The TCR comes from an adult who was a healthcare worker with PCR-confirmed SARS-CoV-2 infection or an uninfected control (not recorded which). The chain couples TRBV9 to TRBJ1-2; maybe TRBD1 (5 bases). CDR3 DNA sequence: TGTGCCAGCAGGAAAGGGGAGGCCTCTAACTATGGCTACACCTTC. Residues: CASRKGEASNYGYTF.